This record looks at one T cell receptor (beta chain) sequence and its context. These data belong to a study of blood T cell repertoires in COVID-19. In the study overall: Sample material is recorded as cDNA or gDNA derived from T cells, B-cell-depleted T cells, or PBMCs.

This CDR3 is 16 amino acids long. V trimming: 2 bases; J trimming: 5 bases; junction bases outside the gene matches: 5. Germline V gene sequence: CDR1 SGHTA, CDR2 FQGNSA. Sequencing used immunoSEQ multiplex PCR; TCRdb keeps in-frame clones, though not all of them. Of some 48,000 clones in the sample, roughly nine tenths were seen once. V is TRBV7-2 and J is TRBJ2-5; TRBD2 aligns across 13 bases. The specimen sequenced was peripheral blood. The TCR originated in a man between 65 and 79 years old with active COVID-19. The CDR3 nucleotides read TGTGCCAGCAGCTTATCACTAGCGGGAGGGGAGGAGACCCAGTACTTC. Protein product: CASSLSLAGGEETQYF.